This entry features one T cell receptor (beta chain) sequence. The antigen is not known. This specimen belongs to a study of cytomegalovirus exposure and HLA in healthy donors. 60 Vbeta and 13 Jbeta primers were used in PCR. TCRdb keeps only in-frame clones here, not all; method: immunoSEQ multiplex PCR. Found here are approximately 200,000 clones; the top ten clones hold roughly 0.7%. Study observations and caveats: The majority of CMV-associated TCR beta chains were reported as apparently HLA-restricted in a later analysis. In a later analysis, specific HLA alleles were associated with under 20,000 TCR beta sequences at a 0.05 false discovery rate. For most TCR beta V segments, an earlier analysis put the productive rate at about 87% or about 30% of the time. Later analysis showed TCR association rates varying by HLA locus, highest for DRB1 and lowest for HLA-C.

With V trimmed by 0 bases and J by 4 bases, 3 bases remained unmatched. The CDR3 contains 14 residues. The germline CDR1 and CDR2 sequences are MGHRA and YSYEKL. The receptor's source is a boy between 10 and 17 years old in good health and CMV-seronegative. The material sequenced was PBMCs. The J gene is TRBJ2-7, the V gene TRBV4-1, with 7 bases fitting TRBD2. The CDR3 DNA reads TGCGCCAGCAGCCAAGAGGGAGGGGCGTACGAGCAGTACTTC. Its protein is CASSQEGGAYEQYF.